This paragraph reports one T cell receptor beta chain. Per the original methods: By means of reference gene primer amplification, nucleated cell counts were estimated. Assay used: immunoSEQ multiplex PCR; TCRdb lists only in-frame clones, some missing. V and J calls and clone size are those listed in that table; D and trimming were worked out from the DNA. The profile covers 70,000 or so clones, with approximately 90% appearing a single time and around 0.6% taken by the ten largest. This entry is derived from a study of blood T cell repertoires in COVID-19. About the study: The United States, Italy and Spain provided the acute and convalescent COVID-19 samples.

V was trimmed by 1 base and J by 2 bases, leaving 15 bases between them. The CDR3 loop spans 17 amino acids. In germline, CDR1 is LGHNA, CDR2 YNFKEQ. Sample: peripheral blood. J is TRBJ1-3 and V is TRBV4-2; D is unclear. The clonotype originates from a man in his fifties or sixties with acute or convalescent COVID-19. In DNA form, the CDR3 reads TGTGCCAGCAGCCAAGCGCCTCCGGGGTCGGCTGGAAACACCATATATTTT. It is translated as CASSQAPPGSAGNTIYF.